Below are 2 T cell receptor beta chains sequenced from a single sample in a study of T cell responses to AZD1222 COVID-19 vaccine. Only in-frame clones appear in the TCRdb table, and some are missing; sequencing was by immunoSEQ multiplex PCR. The sample lists roughly 150,000 clones; 92% were seen once. Sequences were derived from peripheral blood, sampled on day 0 of AZD1222 vaccination. The source of these receptors is an adult in good health.

The gene calls are TRBV15 and TRBJ2-3; no reliable D call. The CDR3 has 16 residues. The germline gives CDR1 LNHNV, CDR2 YYDKDF (reference sequence). Trimming left V 0 bases short and J 5 bases short, with 15 bases between. The CDR3 nucleotides read TGTGCCACCAGCAGAGATGGCGTTGGGGTGGGAGATACGCAGTATTTT. This encodes CATSRDGVGVGDTQYF.

The chain uses TRBV28 and TRBJ1-1; D gene uncertain. Germline V gene lookup returns CDR1 MDHEN and CDR2 SYDVKM. CDR3 size: 12 residues. V lost 2 bases to trimming and J lost 4 bases, with 5 bases between them. The CDR3 nucleotides are TGTGCCAGCAGTTTACGGATCACTGAAGCTTTCTTT. It is translated as CASSLRITEAFF.